The 2 T cell receptor beta chains below all came from one sample that was sequenced in a study of shared clonotypes between healthy human individuals (dated by TCRdb to between 2020 and 2021). Preparation of the library involved the immunoSEQ multiplex PCR assay. In its TCRdb copy, this immuneACCESS table keeps in-frame sequences only and misses some clones. Where compared with another copy, unresolved V genes explain less than half of these, and the others have no known cause. Counted in this sample were about 2.5 million clones; around 93% of them appeared once. The ten most abundant clones make up 0.37% of the sample. Sequencing was carried out using naive CD4+ T cells from PBMCs. The cell subset or site label for this specimen denotes: CD45RA+ positively selected. These receptors originate from a man in his late teens or twenties in good health. Some clones in this sample may be carry-over from other donors' samples.

The chain couples TRBV28 to TRBJ1-3; 10 bases are shared with TRBD1. J lost 0 bases, V lost 9 bases, and 14 bases had no gene match. Germline CDR1 MDHEN, CDR2 SYDVKM. The CDR3 contains 18 residues. The CDR3 DNA is TGTGCCAGTGCTCCGGGACAGGGGACTCTGAGCTCTGGAAACACCATATATTTT. This encodes CASAPGQGTLSSGNTIYF.

The chain employs TRBV7-3 and TRBJ2-7, with 8 bases aligning to TRBD2. CDR1 SGHTA and CDR2 FQGTGA come from the germline V gene. There are 13 residues in the CDR3. With V trimmed by 4 bases and J by 7 bases, 6 bases remained unmatched. The CDR3 region is CASSSMTSAEQYF. In nucleotides, the CDR3 is TGTGCCAGCAGCTCGATGACTAGCGCAGAGCAGTACTTC.